This T cell receptor (beta chain) was sequenced in a study of vaccination and CD4 T cells after COVID-19 (dated by TCRdb to between 2021 and 2023). About the study as a whole: Convalescent patients had a positive SARS-CoV-2 result on nasal swab PCR, and of these patients, under ten had mild disease and one had severe disease. Six males and four females were included in the convalescent cohort, with two Hispanic individuals, seven Caucasians, two Asians and one multiracial person represented. Participants received two doses of either the Pfizer-BioNTech BNT162b2 vaccine (n=8) or the Moderna mRNA-1273 vaccine (n=2). Post-COVID blood samples from convalescent patients were collected a median of approximately 100 days after diagnosis, with a range of roughly 30 to 161 days. Post-vaccine blood samples were collected a median of around 2.5 months after the second vaccine dose, ranging from roughly 12 to 250 days. Overlapping spike peptide pools from SARS-CoV-2 and from the common cold coronaviruses HCoV-NL63, HCoV-OC43 and HCoV-229E were used as culture stimuli. Control cultures used a CEFX viral epitope pool as positive control, an HIV-1 Nef peptide pool as negative control, or no peptide. The spike-specific CD4+ TCR repertoire was compared before and after mRNA vaccination in 10 COVID-19 convalescent patients and 4 infection-naive healthy vaccine recipients.

A note on this clonotype: The antigen it recognizes is unknown. No per-base quality is available; no much larger clone lies one base away.

Reading the label with the study, this specimen's treatment or condition is: approximately nine-day PBMC culture with coronavirus spike peptide pools or control peptides (ViraFEST assay). The ViraFEST assay, used in the study, expanded antigen-specific T cells with peptide pools and then identified the expanded clonotypes through TCR sequencing. The convalescent patients' positive SARS-CoV-2 PCR tests were from March to December 2020, which was before the Alpha, Beta and Delta variants emerged in the United States. Each well held more than 1.5 million PBMCs cultured in IMDM containing around 5% human AB serum and roughly 9.7 IU/ml IL-2, with about 9.4 ug/ml peptide pools added. Half of the culture medium was replaced with fresh IL-2-containing medium on days 3 and 7. After about nine days of culture, CD4+ T cells were isolated by negative selection with the EasySep CD4+ T cell isolation kit. Ficoll-Paque Plus gradient centrifugation was used to isolate PBMCs from whole blood, and the isolated PBMCs were then either used fresh or cryopreserved at -140C. Culture conditions were generally each tested in triplicate wells.

The CDR3 sequence holds 14 residues, the cysteine and phenylalanine included. Solely the CDR3 DNA is kept, with 42 bases framed from the first base. A distance of 16 bases separates the germline ends of V and J, which lose 5 bases and 5 bases respectively. Per the germline V gene (reference sequence), DFQATT is the CDR1 and SNEGSKA is the CDR2. Library preparation employed PCR. At the Johns Hopkins FTIC core, DNA from the cultured CD4+ T cells underwent TCR sequencing with the Oncomine TCR Beta short-read assay. The QIAamp micro DNA kit was used to extract genomic DNA from the cultured CD4+ T cells. Oncomine TCR Beta libraries made from cultured CD4+ T cells were pooled using unique dual indexes and sequenced on an Illumina iSeq 100. The original methods were these. Non-productive sequences were removed, and CDR3s that did not start with C, did not end with F or W, or were shorter than 7 amino acids were discarded. The MANAFEST web application identified antigen-specific clonotypes by comparing peptide-stimulated wells against reference wells and other culture wells. To be called positive, a clone needed an FDR below 0.05, an odds ratio above 5, and a productive frequency above 0.1% in at least two of three replicate wells. A clonotype was classed as cross-reactive if the clonotype showed significant expansion both in SARS-CoV-2 spike wells and in at least one common cold coronavirus spike condition. CDR3 homology was assessed with Levenshtein distances (stringdist) and unrooted phylogenetic trees (ape) in R version 3.6.1. Through fastp at Q25 and MiXCR, TCRdb rebuilt clones from the public reads, retaining in-frame beta chains. Each CDR3 protein appears once, grouped with its most common genes and DNA. The authors' filters were not applied to this entry. Across this sample there are about 8,900 distinct CDR3 sequences, with 60% to 80% seen only once. The leading ten clones occupy around 30% of the sample.

What the work shows at the level of the full study, not this receptor alone: The median count of SARS-CoV-2-reactive clonotypes went up from 20 to 25 after infection to 38 after vaccination, although the change was not significant. Only a relatively small number of convalescent patients were included in the study, and early timepoints following natural infection were not analyzed. In convalescent patients, a median around 86% of post-vaccine SARS-CoV-2-reactive clones were detected only after vaccination, suggesting vaccine-specific priming. Of the vaccine-specific clones in convalescent patients, 304 of 307, or nearly all, reacted only to SARS-CoV-2 spike and did not cross-react with common cold coronaviruses.

Sequencing input: CD4+ T cells from blood, cultured in vitro. In this chain, TRBV20-1 is recombined with TRBJ1-5; the D gene is perhaps TRBD1, on 6 matching bases. The sequence was obtained from a human donor who had recovered from COVID-19. In nucleotides, the sequence is TGCAGTGCTTCAACGGCAGGGGATCATCAGCCCCAGCATTTT. Translation gives CSASTAGDHQPQHF.